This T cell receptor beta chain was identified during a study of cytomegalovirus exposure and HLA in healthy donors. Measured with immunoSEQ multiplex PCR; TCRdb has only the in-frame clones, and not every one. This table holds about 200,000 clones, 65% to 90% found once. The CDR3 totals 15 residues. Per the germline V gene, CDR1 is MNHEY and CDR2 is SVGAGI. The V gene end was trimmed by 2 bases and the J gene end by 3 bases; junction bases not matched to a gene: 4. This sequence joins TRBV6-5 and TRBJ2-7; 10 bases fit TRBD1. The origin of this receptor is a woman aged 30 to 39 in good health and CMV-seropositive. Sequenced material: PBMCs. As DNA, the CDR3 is TGTGCCAGCAGTTACGGGGGGACAGGGGACTACGAGCAGTACTTC. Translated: CASSYGGTGDYEQYF.